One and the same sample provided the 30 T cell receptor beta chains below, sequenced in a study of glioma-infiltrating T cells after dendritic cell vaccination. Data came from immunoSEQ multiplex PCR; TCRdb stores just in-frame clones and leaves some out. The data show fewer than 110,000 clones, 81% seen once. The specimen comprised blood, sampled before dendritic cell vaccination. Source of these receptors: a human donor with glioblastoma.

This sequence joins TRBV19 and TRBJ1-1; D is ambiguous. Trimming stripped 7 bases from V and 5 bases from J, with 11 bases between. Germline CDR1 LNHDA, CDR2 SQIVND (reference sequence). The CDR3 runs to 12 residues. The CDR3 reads CASTAGGTEAFF. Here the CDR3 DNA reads TGTGCCAGTACCGCGGGCGGAACTGAAGCTTTCTTT.

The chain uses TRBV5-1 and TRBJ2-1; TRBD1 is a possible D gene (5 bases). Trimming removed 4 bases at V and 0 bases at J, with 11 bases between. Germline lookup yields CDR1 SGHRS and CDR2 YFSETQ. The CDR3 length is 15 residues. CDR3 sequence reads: CASSPDRASYNEQFF. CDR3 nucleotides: TGCGCCAGCAGCCCTGACAGAGCCTCCTACAATGAGCAGTTCTTC.

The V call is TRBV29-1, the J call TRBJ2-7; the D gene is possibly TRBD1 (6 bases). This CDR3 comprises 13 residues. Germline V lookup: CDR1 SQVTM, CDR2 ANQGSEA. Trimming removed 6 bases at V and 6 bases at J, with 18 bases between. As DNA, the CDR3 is TGCAGCGTATCACAGGGAGATCCTTCCGAGCAGTACTTC. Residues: CSVSQGDPSEQYF.

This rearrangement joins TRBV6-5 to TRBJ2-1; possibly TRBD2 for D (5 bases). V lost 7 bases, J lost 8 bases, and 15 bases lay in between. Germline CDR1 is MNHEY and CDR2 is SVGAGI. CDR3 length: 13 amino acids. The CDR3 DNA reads TGTGCCAGCACACGGCACCGGGGAGATGAGCAGTTCTTC. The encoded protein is CASTRHRGDEQFF.

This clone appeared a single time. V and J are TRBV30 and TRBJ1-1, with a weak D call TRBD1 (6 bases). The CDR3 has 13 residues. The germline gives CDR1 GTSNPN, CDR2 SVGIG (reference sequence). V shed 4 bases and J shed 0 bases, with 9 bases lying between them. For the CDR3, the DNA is TGTGCCTGGACCGGACAGTTGAACACTGAAGCTTTCTTT. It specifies CAWTGQLNTEAFF.

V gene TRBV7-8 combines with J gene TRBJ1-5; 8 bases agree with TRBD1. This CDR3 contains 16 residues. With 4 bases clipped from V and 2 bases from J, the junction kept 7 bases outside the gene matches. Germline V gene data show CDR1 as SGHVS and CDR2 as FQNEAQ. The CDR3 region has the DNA TGTGCCAGCAGCTCCTACAGGGGGAGAGGCAATCAGCCCCAGCATTTT. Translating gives CASSSYRGRGNQPQHF.

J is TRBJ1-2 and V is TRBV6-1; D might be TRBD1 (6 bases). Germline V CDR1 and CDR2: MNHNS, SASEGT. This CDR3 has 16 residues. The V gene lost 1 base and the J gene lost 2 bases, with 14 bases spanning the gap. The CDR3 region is CASSEGQAQANYGYTF. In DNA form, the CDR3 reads TGTGCCAGCAGTGAAGGACAGGCACAGGCGAACTATGGCTACACCTTC.

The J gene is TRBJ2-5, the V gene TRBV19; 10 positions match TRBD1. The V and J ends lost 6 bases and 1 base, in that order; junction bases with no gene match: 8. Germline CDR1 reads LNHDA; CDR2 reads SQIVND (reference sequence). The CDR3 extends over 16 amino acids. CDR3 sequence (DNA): TGTGCCAGTAGCCAAGACCGGGACAGGGGCCAAGAGACCCAGTACTTC. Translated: CASSQDRDRGQETQYF.

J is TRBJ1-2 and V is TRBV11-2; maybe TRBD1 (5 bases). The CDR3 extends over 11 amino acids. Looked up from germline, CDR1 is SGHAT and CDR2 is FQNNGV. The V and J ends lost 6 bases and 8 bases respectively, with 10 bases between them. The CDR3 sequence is CASSPGSGYTF. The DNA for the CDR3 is TGTGCCAGCAGTCCAGGGTCCGGCTACACCTTC.

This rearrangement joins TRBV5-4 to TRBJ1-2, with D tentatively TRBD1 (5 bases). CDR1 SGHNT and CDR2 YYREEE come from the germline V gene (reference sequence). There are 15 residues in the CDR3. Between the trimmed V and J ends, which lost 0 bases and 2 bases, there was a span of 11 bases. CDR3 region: CASSLETDLNYGYTF. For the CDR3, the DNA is TGTGCCAGCAGCTTGGAGACAGACTTAAACTATGGCTACACCTTC. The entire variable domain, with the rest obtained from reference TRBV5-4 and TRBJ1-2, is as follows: ETGVTQSPTHLIKTRGQQVTLRCSSQSGHNTVSWYQQALGQGPQFIFQYYREEENGRGNFPPRFSGLQFPNYSSELNVNALELDDSALYLCASSLETDLNYGYTFGSGTRLTVV.

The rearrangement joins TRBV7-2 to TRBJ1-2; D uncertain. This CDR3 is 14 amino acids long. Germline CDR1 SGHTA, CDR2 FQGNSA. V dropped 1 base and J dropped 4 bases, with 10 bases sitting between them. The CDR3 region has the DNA TGTGCCAGCAGCTTAGATCGGCAGGCCTATGGCTACACCTTC. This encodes CASSLDRQAYGYTF. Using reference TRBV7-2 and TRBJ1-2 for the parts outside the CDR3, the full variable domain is GAGVSQSPSNKVTEKGKDVELRCDPISGHTALYWYRQSLGQGLEFLIYFQGNSAPDKSGLPSDRFSAERTGGSVSTLTIQRTQQEDSAVYLCASSLDRQAYGYTFGSGTRLTVV.

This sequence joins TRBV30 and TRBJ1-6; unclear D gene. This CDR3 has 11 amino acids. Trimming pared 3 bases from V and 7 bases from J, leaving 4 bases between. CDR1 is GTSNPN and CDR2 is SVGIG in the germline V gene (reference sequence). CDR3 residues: CAWSINSPLHF. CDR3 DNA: TGTGCCTGGAGCATCAATTCACCCCTCCACTTT.

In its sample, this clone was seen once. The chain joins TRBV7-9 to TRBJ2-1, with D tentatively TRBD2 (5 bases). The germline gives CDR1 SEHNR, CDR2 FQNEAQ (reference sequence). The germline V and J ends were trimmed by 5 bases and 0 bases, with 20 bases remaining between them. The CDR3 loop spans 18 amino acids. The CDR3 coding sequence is TGTGCCAGCAGCCCGAGAGGGTTTGACAAGAGCTCCTACAATGAGCAGTTCTTC. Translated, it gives CASSPRGFDKSSYNEQFF.

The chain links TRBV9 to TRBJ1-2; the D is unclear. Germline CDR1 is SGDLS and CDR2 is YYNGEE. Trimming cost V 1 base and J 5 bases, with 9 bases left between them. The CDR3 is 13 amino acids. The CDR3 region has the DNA TGTGCCAGCAGCGTACAGGAAGGTTATGGCTACACCTTC. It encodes CASSVQEGYGYTF.

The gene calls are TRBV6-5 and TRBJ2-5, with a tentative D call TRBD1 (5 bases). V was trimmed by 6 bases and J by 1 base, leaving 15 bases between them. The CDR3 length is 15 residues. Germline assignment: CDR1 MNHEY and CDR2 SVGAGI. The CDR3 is CASRELTVGQETQYF. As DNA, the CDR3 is TGTGCCAGCAGGGAGCTGACAGTTGGCCAAGAGACCCAGTACTTC.

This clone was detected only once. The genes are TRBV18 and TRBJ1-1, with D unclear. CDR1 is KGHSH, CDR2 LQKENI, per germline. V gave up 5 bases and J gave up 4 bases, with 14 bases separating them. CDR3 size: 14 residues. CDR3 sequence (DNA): TGTGCCAGCTCAGTATCGGTGCGCGGCACTGAAGCTTTCTTT. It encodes CASSVSVRGTEAFF.

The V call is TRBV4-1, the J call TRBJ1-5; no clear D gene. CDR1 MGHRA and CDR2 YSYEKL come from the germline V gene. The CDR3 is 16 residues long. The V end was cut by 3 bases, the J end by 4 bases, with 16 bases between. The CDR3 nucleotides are TGCGCCAGCAGCCAGGTCGGGTCTCGGCGGAATCAGCCCCAGCATTTT. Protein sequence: CASSQVGSRRNQPQHF.

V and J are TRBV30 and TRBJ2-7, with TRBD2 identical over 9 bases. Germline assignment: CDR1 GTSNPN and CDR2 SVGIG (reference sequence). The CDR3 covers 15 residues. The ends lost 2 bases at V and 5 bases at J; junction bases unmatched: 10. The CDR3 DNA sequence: TGTGCCTGGAGTCACCAGCGGGGGGCTGCCGACGAGCAGTACTTC. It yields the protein CAWSHQRGAADEQYF.

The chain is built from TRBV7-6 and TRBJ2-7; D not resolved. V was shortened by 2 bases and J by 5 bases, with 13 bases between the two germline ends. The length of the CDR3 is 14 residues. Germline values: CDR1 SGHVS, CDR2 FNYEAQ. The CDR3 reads CASSLSPTRDEQYF. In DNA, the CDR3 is TGTGCCAGCAGCTTAAGCCCAACTCGGGACGAGCAGTACTTC.

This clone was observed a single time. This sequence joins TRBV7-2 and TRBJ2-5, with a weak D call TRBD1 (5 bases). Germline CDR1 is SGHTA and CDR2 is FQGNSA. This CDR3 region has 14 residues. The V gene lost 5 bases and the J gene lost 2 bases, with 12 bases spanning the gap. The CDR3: CASSPRRTQETQYF. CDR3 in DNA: TGTGCCAGCAGCCCTCGGCGGACACAAGAGACCCAGTACTTC.

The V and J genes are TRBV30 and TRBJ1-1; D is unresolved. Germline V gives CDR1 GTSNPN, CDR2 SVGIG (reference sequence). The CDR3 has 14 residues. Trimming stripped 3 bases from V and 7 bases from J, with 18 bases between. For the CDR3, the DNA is TGTGCCTGGAGGATTCACTACGGGGAGAGTGAAGCTTTCTTT. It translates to CAWRIHYGESEAFF.

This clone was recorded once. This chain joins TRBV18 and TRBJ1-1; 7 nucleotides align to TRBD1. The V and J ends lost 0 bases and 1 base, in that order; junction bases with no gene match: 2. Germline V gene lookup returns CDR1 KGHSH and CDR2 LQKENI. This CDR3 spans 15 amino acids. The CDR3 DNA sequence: TGTGCCAGCTCACCACCGGACAGGCAGAACACTGAAGCTTTCTTT. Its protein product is CASSPPDRQNTEAFF.

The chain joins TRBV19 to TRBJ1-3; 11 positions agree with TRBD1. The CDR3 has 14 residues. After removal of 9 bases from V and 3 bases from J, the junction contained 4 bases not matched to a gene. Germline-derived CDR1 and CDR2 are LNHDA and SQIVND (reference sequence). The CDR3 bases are TGTGCCAGCGCGGGACAGGGGGATGGAAACACCATATATTTT. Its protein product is CASAGQGDGNTIYF.

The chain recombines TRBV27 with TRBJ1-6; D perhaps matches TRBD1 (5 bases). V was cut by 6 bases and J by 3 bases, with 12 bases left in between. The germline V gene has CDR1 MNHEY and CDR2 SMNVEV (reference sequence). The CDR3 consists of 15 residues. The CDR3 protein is CASSLPDSYNSPLHF. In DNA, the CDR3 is TGTGCCAGCAGCCTCCCAGACAGCTATAATTCACCCCTCCACTTT.

The CDR3 is CAMSGGTGADTQYF. The CDR3, as DNA: TGTGCCATGTCCGGGGGGACGGGGGCAGATACGCAGTATTTT. The rearrangement joins TRBV7-9 to TRBJ2-3, with 7 bases that match TRBD2. After removal of 10 bases from V and 4 bases from J, the junction contained 11 bases not matched to a gene. CDR1 and CDR2 from the germline V gene are SEHNR and FQNEAQ (reference sequence). The length of the CDR3 is 14 residues.

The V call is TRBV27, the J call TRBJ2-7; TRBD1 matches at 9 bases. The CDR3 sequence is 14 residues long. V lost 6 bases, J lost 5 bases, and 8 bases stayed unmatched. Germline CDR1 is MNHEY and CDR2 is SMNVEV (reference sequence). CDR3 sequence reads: CASSRGQGIHEQYF. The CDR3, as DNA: TGTGCCAGCAGCCGGGGACAGGGTATCCACGAGCAGTACTTC.

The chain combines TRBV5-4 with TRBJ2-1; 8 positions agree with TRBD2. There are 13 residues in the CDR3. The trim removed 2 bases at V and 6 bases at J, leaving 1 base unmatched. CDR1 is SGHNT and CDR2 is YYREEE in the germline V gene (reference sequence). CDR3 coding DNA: TGTGCCAGCAGCTTAGGGACTAGCAATGAGCAGTTCTTC. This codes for CASSLGTSNEQFF.

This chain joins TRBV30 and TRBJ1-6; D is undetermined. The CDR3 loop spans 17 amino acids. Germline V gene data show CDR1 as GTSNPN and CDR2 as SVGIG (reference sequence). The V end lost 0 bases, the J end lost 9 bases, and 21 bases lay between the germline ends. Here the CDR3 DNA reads TGTGCCTGGAGTGTACGCTTGGGTGGATCCTCGGGTTCACCCCTCCACTTT. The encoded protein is CAWSVRLGGSSGSPLHF.

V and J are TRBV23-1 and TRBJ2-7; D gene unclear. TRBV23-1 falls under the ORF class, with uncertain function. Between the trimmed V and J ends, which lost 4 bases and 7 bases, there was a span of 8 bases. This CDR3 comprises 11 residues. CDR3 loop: CASSLALEQYF. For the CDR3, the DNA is TGCGCCAGCAGTCTGGCCCTGGAGCAGTACTTC.

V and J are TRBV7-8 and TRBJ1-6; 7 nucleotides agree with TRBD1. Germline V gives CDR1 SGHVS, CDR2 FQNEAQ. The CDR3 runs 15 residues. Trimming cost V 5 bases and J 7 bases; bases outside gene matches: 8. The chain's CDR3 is CASSLRGTANSPLHF. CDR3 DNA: TGTGCCAGCAGCCTTAGAGGGACAGCCAATTCACCCCTCCACTTT.